The clone carrying this TCR beta chain has a handful of counts. The antigen remains unidentified. V was pared by 11 bases and J by 6 bases, with 9 bases of the junction left unmatched. Germline V CDR1 and CDR2: SNHLY, FYNNEI. The CDR3 sequence is 14 residues long. The sample originates from a study of CD8+ T cells in alopecia areata. General study points: Administration of tofacitinib significantly diminished scalp clonality and expanded CD8+ clones within the top 100. Scalp samples also yield sequences from resident alphabeta T cells of normal skin.

Treatment indicated: oral pan-JAK inhibitor, 5-10 mg twice daily. Reverse transcription of extracted RNA yielded cDNA, which provided the sequencing template. Clones were read by immunoSEQ multiplex PCR, and TCRdb kept only the in-frame ones, dropping some. The sample contains about 180,000 clones, 45% to 60% of which appear only once. The sequencing used CD8+ T cells sorted from blood, collected around week 54, from a patient treated with tofacitinib. This TCR was recovered from a human donor with alopecia areata. This sequence joins TRBV2 and TRBJ2-1; the match to TRBD1 covers 11 bases. This chain's CDR3 is CALRRDRGFNEQFF. CDR3 bases: TGTGCCCTCCGTCGGGACAGGGGGTTCAATGAGCAGTTCTTC.